The 27 T cell receptor beta chains reported below all come from one sample, sequenced in a study of T-cell memory formation after mild COVID-19 (dated by TCRdb to the early 2020s). The library came from 5' RACE. The instrument was an Illumina NovaSeq 6000. Starting from the raw public reads, TCRdb applied fastp trimming at Q25, assembled clones with MiXCR and retained in-frame beta chains. Rows merge per CDR3 protein into single entries with the most common DNA and genes. Across this sample there are around 390,000 distinct CDR3 sequences, with approximately 16% seen only once. In total, the top ten clones hold 20% to 25% of the sample. What was sequenced was PBMCs or a T cell subset sorted from them (not recorded which). These receptors were collected from a man aged 18 to 29 who had mild COVID-19 (a few samples of this study predate the infection). The sample titles of this study are shuffled in the database, so cell type and time point are left out; the donor was told from shared clones.

This chain links TRBV6-5 with TRBJ2-7; 9 positions match TRBD1. There are 14 residues in the CDR3. The germline V gene has CDR1 MNHEY and CDR2 SVGAGI. V was clipped by 6 bases and J by 6 bases; unmatched bases: 9. For the CDR3, the DNA is TGTGCCAGCAGAAGGACAGGGGCGATTTTCGAGCAGTACGTC. It is translated as CASRRTGAIFEQYV.

There are a few counts of this clonotype. The chain joins TRBV7-9 to TRBJ1-1; D not resolved. Germline V gives CDR1 SEHNR, CDR2 FQNEAQ (reference sequence). V dropped 3 bases and J dropped 0 bases, with 8 bases sitting between them. The CDR3 length is 14 residues. This CDR3 is CASSFLPLNTEAFF. CDR3 in DNA: TGTGCCAGCAGCTTTTTACCCCTGAACACTGAAGCTTTCTTT.

The gene calls are TRBV7-6 and TRBJ2-3; the D call may be TRBD1 or TRBD2 (5 bases each). V lost 3 bases and J 5 bases, leaving 21 bases between the germline ends. CDR3 size: 17 residues. Germline V gene data show CDR1 as SGHVS and CDR2 as FNYEAQ. CDR3 sequence (DNA): TGTGCCAGCAGCTTTGGACCCAGCGGACAAGGTGGAGATACGCAGTATTTT. Encoded protein: CASSFGPSGQGGDTQYF.

This clonotype was seen a few times. The genes are TRBV4-3 and TRBJ1-4, with D unresolved. The V and J ends lost 0 bases and 4 bases respectively, with 9 bases between them. Germline lookup yields CDR1 LGHNA and CDR2 YSLEER. The CDR3 has 15 amino acids. For the CDR3, the DNA is TGCGCCAGCAGCCAAGATTGGGTGATTAATGAAAAACTGTTTTTT. This codes for CASSQDWVINEKLFF.

This clonotype was recorded a few times. This chain joins TRBV29-1 and TRBJ1-5; the D is unclear. This CDR3 region has 13 residues. V gave up 1 base and J gave up 7 bases, with 11 bases separating them. The germline V gene encodes CDR1 SQVTM and CDR2 ANQGSEA. CDR3 DNA: TGCAGCGTTGAAGGCAGGCTCGGACAGCCCCAGCATTTT. This translates into CSVEGRLGQPQHF.

This clonotype was observed a handful of times. The genes are TRBV5-6 and TRBJ2-7; the D gene is possibly TRBD2 (5 bases). This CDR3 region has 14 residues. The V gene lost 0 bases and the J gene lost 4 bases, with 11 bases spanning the gap. Germline CDR1 and CDR2: SGHDT and YYEEEE. In DNA form, the CDR3 reads TGTGCCAGCAGCTTGGGGCAGTTAGCGTACGAGCAGTACGTC. As protein: CASSLGQLAYEQYV.

The rearrangement links TRBV6-5 to TRBJ1-6; D unclear. CDR3 length equals 13 residues. Per germline, CDR1 MNHEY and CDR2 SVGAGI. Trimming shortened V by 2 bases and J by 8 bases, and 7 bases separated the two germline ends. The CDR3 here is CASSYGVDSPLHF. CDR3 DNA sequence: TGTGCCAGCAGTTACGGGGTGGATTCACCCCTCCACTTT.

The V and J genes are TRBV5-4 and TRBJ2-7; 8 bases are a match to TRBD1. Germline assignment: CDR1 SGHNT and CDR2 YYREEE (reference sequence). The CDR3 runs 13 residues. The ends lost 4 bases at V and 5 bases at J; junction bases unmatched: 5. Here the CDR3 DNA reads TGTGCCAGCAGCCATCGGACAGGGCACGAGCAGTACTTC. Protein sequence: CASSHRTGHEQYF.

The chain uses TRBV6-5 and TRBJ2-2; 10 nucleotides line up with TRBD2. The J segment lost 6 bases and the V segment lost 7 bases, leaving 8 bases of the junction unmatched. CDR1 MNHEY and CDR2 SVGAGI come from the germline V gene. CDR3 size: 15 residues. The CDR3 nucleotides are TGTGCCAGCACCAGAGCGGGGGGGCTTTCCGGGGAGCTGTTTTTT. Protein sequence: CASTRAGGLSGELFF.

The chain recombines TRBV6-5 with TRBJ2-3; tentatively, D is TRBD2 (7 bases). This CDR3 contains 15 residues. Germline values: CDR1 MNHEY, CDR2 SVGAGI. Between the trimmed V and J ends, which lost 0 bases and 6 bases, there was a span of 13 bases. The CDR3 reads CASSYSTRGGDTQYF. CDR3 nucleotide sequence: TGTGCCAGCAGTTACTCGACCAGGGGAGGGGATACGCAGTATTTT.

This clonotype appeared a few times. This chain links TRBV2 with TRBJ2-7, with 10 bases identical to TRBD2. This CDR3 region has 17 residues. Germline V gene sequence: CDR1 SNHLY, CDR2 FYNNEI. With 6 bases clipped from V and 3 bases from J, the junction kept 14 bases outside the gene matches. The CDR3 loop is CASSALRTSGLDYEQYV. CDR3 sequence (DNA): TGTGCCAGCAGCGCGCTTAGGACTAGCGGACTTGACTACGAGCAGTACGTC.

CDR3 nucleotide sequence: TGTGCCAGCAGTTACGCGCCTAATGAGCAGTTCTTC. It specifies CASSYAPNEQFF. The chain joins TRBV6-2 or TRBV6-3 to TRBJ2-1; no clear D. The CDR3 runs 12 residues. Trimming cost V 2 bases and J 7 bases, with 6 bases left between them. The V gene's germline CDR1 is MNHEY and CDR2 SVGEGT.

The chain joins TRBV5-1 to TRBJ2-3, with D maybe TRBD2 (5 bases). Trimming pared 0 bases from V and 4 bases from J, leaving 12 bases between. CDR1 SGHRS and CDR2 YFSETQ come from the germline V gene. The CDR3 is made up of 15 amino acids. CDR3 nucleotides: TGCGCCAGCAGCTTGGACGGGGTAGGATCAGATACGCAGTATTTT. Protein sequence: CASSLDGVGSDTQYF. Filled out from reference TRBV5-1 and TRBJ2-3, the complete variable domain reads KAGVTQTPRYLIKTRGQQVTLSCSPISGHRSVSWYQQTPGQGLQFLFEYFSETQRNKGNFPGRFSGRQFSNSRSEMNVSTLELGDSALYLCASSLDGVGSDTQYFGPGTRLTVL.

This chain links TRBV27 with TRBJ2-1, with a possible D match to TRBD2 (6 bases). Germline CDR1 reads MNHEY; CDR2 reads SMNVEV (reference sequence). The CDR3 sequence is 13 residues long. V was trimmed by 5 bases and J by 9 bases, leaving 14 bases between them. The CDR3 coding sequence is TGTGCCAGCAGTCTCGGGAGCTCTCTTGAGCAGTTCTTC. Its translation is CASSLGSSLEQFF.

The chain links TRBV6-2 or TRBV6-3 to TRBJ1-2, with a possible D match to TRBD1 (6 bases). V was cut by 5 bases and J by 8 bases, with 15 bases left in between. Germline V lookup: CDR1 MNHEY, CDR2 SVGEGT. CDR3 length: 13 amino acids. Written as DNA, the CDR3 is TGTGCCAGCAGTGACGAGGGGGTAGGAGGCTACACCTTC. This sequence encodes CASSDEGVGGYTF.

V and J are TRBV19 and TRBJ1-2; D is undetermined. V lost 10 bases and J lost 5, with 17 bases in between. The CDR3 is made up of 13 amino acids. Looked up from germline, CDR1 is LNHDA and CDR2 is SQIVND (reference sequence). In nucleotides, the CDR3 is TGTGCCACCAGGACCCTCACCTCTTATGGCTACACCTTC. It specifies CATRTLTSYGYTF.

The sample holds a few counts of this clonotype. This chain uses TRBV5-1 with TRBJ2-1, with D perhaps given as TRBD1 or TRBD2 (8 bases each). CDR1 and CDR2 (germline): SGHRS, YFSETQ. V dropped 4 bases and J dropped 6 bases, with 17 bases sitting between them. CDR3 length: 15 residues. The CDR3 reads CASSPGGTGLNEQFF. CDR3 sequence (DNA): TGCGCCAGCAGCCCGGGGGGGACAGGTCTCAATGAGCAGTTCTTC. The full variable domain, in which reference TRBV5-1 and TRBJ2-1 provide the parts outside the CDR3, is KAGVTQTPRYLIKTRGQQVTLSCSPISGHRSVSWYQQTPGQGLQFLFEYFSETQRNKGNFPGRFSGRQFSNSRSEMNVSTLELGDSALYLCASSPGGTGLNEQFFGPGTRLTVL.

This clonotype was found a few times. The DNA of the CDR3 is TGCAGCGTTGAAGAAGGGGGGACCCAGTACTTC. Translated, it gives CSVEEGGTQYF. This chain uses TRBV29-1 with TRBJ2-5, with D maybe TRBD1 (6 bases). The CDR3 extends over 11 amino acids. CDR1 is SQVTM, CDR2 ANQGSEA, per germline. V was shortened by 0 bases and J by 7 bases, with 6 bases between the two germline ends.

V is TRBV4-1 and J is TRBJ1-3; no definite D call. Germline values: CDR1 MGHRA, CDR2 YSYEKL. CDR3 length: 17 residues. V lost 1 base to trimming and J lost 0 bases, with 13 bases between them. Here the CDR3 DNA reads TGCGCCAGCAGCCAAGCTCCTGTTGGGAGCTCTGGAAACACCATATATTTT. Amino acid sequence: CASSQAPVGSSGNTIYF.

In this sample, this clonotype turned up a few times. The chain uses TRBV7-9 and TRBJ2-2; D not certain. Germline CDR1 SEHNR, CDR2 FQNEAQ (reference sequence). V lost 4 bases and J lost 5, with 8 bases in between. The length of the CDR3 is 13 residues. Here the CDR3 reads CASSSAGTGELFF. CDR3 coding DNA: TGTGCCAGCAGCTCCGCAGGTACCGGGGAGCTGTTTTTT.

This clonotype has just a few counts. The chain carries TRBV6-5 and TRBJ1-2, with D perhaps TRBD1 (5 bases). Trimming removed 5 bases at V and 4 bases at J, with 17 bases between. This CDR3 contains 15 residues. Germline lookup yields CDR1 MNHEY and CDR2 SVGAGI. CDR3 bases: TGTGCCAGCAGTCGGGACTTTACGGCCCTCTATGGCTACACCTTC. It yields the protein CASSRDFTALYGYTF.

This clonotype was counted only a few times. The CDR3 protein is CASSWTVTGRGNTIYF. The CDR3 DNA reads as TGCGCCAGCAGCTGGACGGTCACAGGGCGCGGAAACACCATATATTTT. The chain uses TRBV5-1 and TRBJ1-3; D perhaps matches TRBD1 (6 bases). The length of the CDR3 is 16 residues. The V end was cut by 3 bases, the J end by 4 bases, with 17 bases between. CDR1 and CDR2 (germline): SGHRS, YFSETQ.

This sequence joins TRBV29-1 and TRBJ2-7; TRBD2 might be the D (5 bases). The length of the CDR3 is 14 residues. Trimming cost V 2 bases and J 1 base, with 12 bases left between them. The germline V gene has CDR1 SQVTM and CDR2 ANQGSEA. CDR3 protein: CSVESVGDSYEQYF. CDR3 coding DNA: TGCAGCGTTGAATCGGTCGGGGATTCCTACGAGCAGTACTTC.

This clonotype was found many times. The rearrangement joins TRBV20-1 to TRBJ1-1; 7 nucleotides agree with TRBD1. The CDR3 extends over 17 amino acids. V was clipped by 3 bases and J by 5 bases; unmatched bases: 18. Germline V gene lookup returns CDR1 DFQATT and CDR2 SNEGSKA (reference sequence). The CDR3 coding sequence is TGCAGTGCTAGGGTTGAAGAACTCTCAGGGGGGTGGACTGAAGCTTTCTTT. Translated: CSARVEELSGGWTEAFF.

The V call is TRBV6-5, the J call TRBJ2-7, with 7 bases fitting TRBD1. J was trimmed by 3 bases and V by 6 bases; bases with no gene match: 8. From germline, CDR1 is MNHEY and CDR2 SVGAGI. This CDR3 spans 14 amino acids. The CDR3 DNA is TGTGCCAGCAGCCGAGGACAGGATTACTACGAGCAGTACTTC. It yields the protein CASSRGQDYYEQYF.

This clonotype has only a few counts. This chain connects TRBV20-1 to TRBJ2-5; D remains unclear. Germline assignment: CDR1 DFQATT and CDR2 SNEGSKA (reference sequence). This CDR3 has 11 amino acids. The CDR3 DNA follows: TGCAGACCCGTGGGGCAAGAGACCCAGTACTTC. Translating it yields CRPVGQETQYF.

This clonotype was seen only a few times. The gene calls are TRBV7-2 and TRBJ2-2; a possible D gene is TRBD1 (6 bases). V lost 5 bases to trimming and J lost 4 bases, with 20 bases between them. The V gene's germline CDR1 is SGHTA and CDR2 FQGNSA. The CDR3 has 17 amino acids. The CDR3, as DNA: TGTGCCAGCAGCCCCCTCCTGGGCAGGGGTCCCACCGGGGAGCTGTTTTTT. Translated, it gives CASSPLLGRGPTGELFF.